These T cell receptor beta chains were read from a single sample in a study of T cell responses to AZD1222 COVID-19 vaccine. The repertoire was sequenced with immunoSEQ multiplex PCR; TCRdb's copy has only in-frame clones and lacks some. The repertoire holds about 140,000 clones, about 91% seen once, with about 4.8% in the top ten. Sequenced material: peripheral blood, taken on day 0 of AZD1222 vaccination. The origin of the receptors is an adult in good health. Each CDR3 is given with its conserved first and last residue. D genes are given only for firm matches. Clone size is stated in some rows and not others, as once, few, many or a class when expanded.

.,TRBD1,TRBJ2-3,TRBV29-1,CSVDDRGRGTDTQYF,TGCAGCGTTGACGACAGGGGGCGAGGGACAGATACGCAGTATTTT
.,.,TRBJ2-5,TRBV7-9,CASRTRLGETQYF,TGTGCCAGCAGGACAAGACTTGGGGAGACCCAGTACTTC
.,.,TRBJ2-7,TRBV12-5,CASGYQFLYEQYF,TGTGCTAGTGGTTATCAGTTCCTCTACGAGCAGTACTTC
.,TRBD1,TRBJ2-1,TRBV5-5,CAGSGTGGRDEQFF,TGTGCCGGATCCGGGACAGGGGGTAGGGATGAGCAGTTCTTC
.,.,TRBJ2-1,TRBV6-6,CASSTAYNEQFF,TGTGCCAGCAGTACGGCCTACAATGAGCAGTTCTTC
.,.,TRBJ1-1,TRBV14,CASSQGVNTEAFF,TGTGCCAGCAGCCAAGGGGTGAACACTGAAGCTTTCTTT
.,TRBD2,TRBJ2-2,TRBV7-2,CASSLRASGGAVYTGELFF,TGTGCCAGCAGCTTACGGGCTAGCGGGGGGGCGGTCTACACCGGGGAGCTGTTTTTT
.,.,TRBJ1-3,TRBV28,CASSPYRISGNTIYF,TGTGCCAGCAGCCCATACAGGATCTCTGGAAACACCATATATTTT
.,TRBD2,TRBJ2-7,TRBV4-1,CASSQELLATYEQYF,TGCGCCAGCAGCCAAGAGTTACTAGCGACCTACGAGCAGTACTTC
.,TRBD1,TRBJ2-3,TRBV29-1,CSVERPQDRLRTDTQYF,TGCAGCGTCGAGCGGCCCCAGGACAGGTTGCGCACAGATACGCAGTATTTT
once,.,TRBJ2-1,TRBV7-2,CASSWAGGIGNEQFF,TGTGCCAGCAGCTGGGCTGGCGGGATCGGCAATGAGCAGTTCTTC
.,.,TRBJ1-2,TRBV19,CASSIIQADGYTF,TGTGCCAGTAGTATCATACAGGCTGATGGCTACACCTTC
.,.,TRBJ2-1,TRBV19,CASSAELGDEQFF,TGTGCCAGTAGTGCTGAATTGGGCGATGAGCAGTTCTTC
.,.,TRBJ2-1,TRBV6-4,CASSEIGGSKPNEQFF,TGTGCCAGCAGTGAAATAGGCGGGTCTAAACCCAATGAGCAGTTCTTC
.,.,TRBJ2-7,TRBV30,CAWDTQPFGEQYF,TGTGCCTGGGACACTCAGCCTTTTGGTGAGCAGTACTTC
.,.,TRBJ2-7,TRBV5-1,CASSLGADGEQYF,TGCGCCAGCAGCTTGGGGGCGGACGGCGAGCAGTACTTC
.,.,TRBJ1-5,TRBV30,CAWRQGWGPQHF,TGTGCCTGGAGACAGGGTTGGGGGCCCCAGCATTTT
.,.,TRBJ1-1,TRBV29-1,CSVPQGNTEAFF,TGCAGCGTACCACAGGGGAACACTGAAGCTTTCTTT
.,.,TRBJ2-1,TRBV30,CAWRRTVASYNEQFF,TGTGCCTGGAGGCGGACAGTTGCCTCCTACAATGAGCAGTTCTTC
.,.,TRBJ1-6,TRBV23-1,CASSPSHSVNSPLHF,TGCGCCAGCAGTCCATCTCATTCAGTTAATTCACCCCTCCACTTT
.,.,TRBJ1-1,TRBV11-3,CASSTRTRTCAFF,TGTGCCAGCAGCACCCGAACACGGACCTGCGCTTTCTTT
once,.,TRBJ2-2,TRBV7-9,CASSPARELFF,TGTGCCAGCAGCCCGGCACGGGAGCTGTTTTTT
.,.,TRBJ1-3,TRBV2,CASSAVDSGNTIYF,TGTGCCAGCAGTGCCGTAGACTCTGGAAACACCATATATTTT
.,TRBD2,TRBJ2-5,TRBV28,CASSPGLAGVVGGETQYF,TGTGCCAGCAGTCCGGGACTAGCGGGAGTGGTGGGTGGAGAGACCCAGTACTTC
.,.,TRBJ1-1,TRBV6-5,CASSYSTGGATEAFF,TGTGCCAGCAGTTACTCGACTGGGGGCGCGACTGAAGCTTTCTTT
.,.,TRBJ2-7,TRBV6-2/TRBV6-3,CASSPYQGSTYEQYF,TGTGCCAGCAGTCCCTACCAGGGAAGTACCTACGAGCAGTACTTC
.,.,TRBJ2-5,TRBV7-8,CASRVSRVLETQYF,TGTGCCAGCAGAGTAAGCAGGGTGTTAGAGACCCAGTACTTC
.,TRBD1,TRBJ2-5,TRBV6-2/TRBV6-3,CASTPRTGPKETQYF,TGTGCCAGCACCCCGCGGACAGGGCCTAAAGAGACCCAGTACTTC
.,TRBD2,TRBJ2-1,TRBV7-8,CASSLLAGGQTDNEQFF,TGTGCCAGCAGCTTGCTAGCGGGGGGGCAGACAGACAATGAGCAGTTCTTC
once,.,TRBJ2-7,TRBV20-1,CSGGASYEQYF,TGCAGTGGTGGCGCCTCCTACGAGCAGTACTTC
.,.,TRBJ1-5,TRBV2,CASSEHRLSNQPQHF,TGTGCCAGCAGTGAACACAGGCTAAGCAATCAGCCCCAGCATTTT
.,TRBD2,TRBJ2-5,TRBV6-5,CASREDGETQYF,TGTGCCAGCCGGGAGGACGGCGAGACCCAGTACTTC
.,TRBD2,TRBJ2-3,TRBV6-4,CASSEFTAGGTDTQYF,TGTGCCAGCAGTGAATTTACTGCGGGGGGCACAGATACGCAGTATTTT
.,.,TRBJ2-1,TRBV4-1,CASSHLVNEQFF,TGCGCCAGCAGCCACCTAGTGAATGAGCAGTTCTTC
.,TRBD1,TRBJ1-4,TRBV10-3,CATAAIDRGNEKLFF,TGTGCCACCGCGGCGATTGACAGGGGTAATGAAAAACTGTTTTTT
.,TRBD1,TRBJ2-5,TRBV2,CASSERTGGTETQYF,TGTGCCAGCAGTGAAAGGACAGGGGGAACTGAGACCCAGTACTTC